This T cell receptor (beta chain) was sequenced in a study of cytomegalovirus exposure and HLA in healthy donors. Study conclusions and caveats: Data from an earlier analysis indicated that most TCR beta V segments were productive either about 90% or about 30% of the time. More than 150 TCR beta chains were listed as cytomegalovirus-associated. In a later analysis, specific HLA alleles were associated with 15,000 to 20,000 TCR beta sequences at a 0.05 false discovery rate.

Concerning this clone itself: Its antigen is unidentified.

The PCR used 60 Vbeta and 13 Jbeta primers. Sequencing used immunoSEQ multiplex PCR; TCRdb keeps in-frame clones, though not all of them. The data show about 160,000 clones, 80% seen once. V lost 5 bases, J lost 4 bases, and 17 bases lay in between. The CDR3 contains 14 residues. Germline V gene data show CDR1 as GTSNPN and CDR2 as SVGIG (reference sequence). The sequenced sample was PBMCs. This sequence joins TRBV30 and TRBJ1-1; the D gene is possibly TRBD1 (6 bases). This sequence originates from a man under 40 in good health and CMV-seronegative. In DNA form, the CDR3 reads TGTGCCTGGGGGGGGGCAAGTGTGGGCACTGAAGCTTTCTTT. Protein sequence: CAWGGASVGTEAFF.